These T cell receptor beta chains were read from a single sample in a study of control samples from healthy donors and cancer patients. TCRdb's copy holds only in-frame clones and misses some; the assay was immunoSEQ multiplex PCR. This sample has some 150,000 clones; around 90% occur once, and the top ten carry under 4%. The specimen was blood. The receptors shown here come from a man aged 30 to 39 in good health. The CDR3 runs from the conserved cysteine through the conserved F or W. D genes are given only for firm matches. Some rows mark clone size as missing; the rest say once, few, many or name a class of expanded clone.

TRBJ1-2,.,TRBV30,TRBD1,TGTGCCTGGAGTGTATTAACAGGGGGCCCCTATGGCTACACCTTC,CAWSVLTGGPYGYTF
TRBJ2-7,.,TRBV5-4,TRBD1,TGTGCCAGCAGCGAAGGAACAGGGGGGCGCTACGAGCAGTACTTC,CASSEGTGGRYEQYF
TRBJ2-1,.,TRBV19,.,TGTGCCAGCACCGATTACAATGAGCAGTTCTTC,CASTDYNEQFF
TRBJ1-5,.,TRBV25-1,.,TGTGCCAGCGCAGGGGACAATCAGCCCCAGCATTTT,CASAGDNQPQHF
TRBJ2-3,.,TRBV27,TRBD1,TGTGCCAGCAGTTTAGGGGACAGGGTATTAGATACGCAGTATTTT,CASSLGDRVLDTQYF
TRBJ2-2,once,TRBV4-1,TRBD1,TGCGCCAGCAGCCAAGTTACAGGGGGGAGTCCCGGGGAGCTGTTTTTT,CASSQVTGGSPGELFF
TRBJ1-3,.,TRBV29-1,.,TGCAGCGTTGCCGTGGGGGGGGCGACTGGAAACACCATATATTTT,CSVAVGGATGNTIYF
TRBJ2-7,.,TRBV30,.,TGTGCCTGGAGTGTACGCCAGGCGGGGTACGAGCAGTACTTC,CAWSVRQAGYEQYF
TRBJ1-1,once,TRBV6-4,.,TGTGCCAGCAGTGACGGGAGAGGGAACACTGAAGCTTTCTTT,CASSDGRGNTEAFF
TRBJ2-7,.,TRBV5-6,.,TGTGCCAGCAGCTTTAGGACAACGAGCTCCTACGAGCAGTACTTC,CASSFRTTSSYEQYF
TRBJ1-6,.,TRBV9,TRBD1,TGTGCCAGCAGTGGGGACAGGGTTGGACTAATACCACCCCTCCACTTT,CASSGDRVGLIPPLHF
TRBJ1-2,.,TRBV9,.,TGTGCCAGCAGCGTAGAGGAAGGGGTGGCAGGCGGCTACACCTTC,CASSVEEGVAGGYTF
TRBJ1-1,.,TRBV12-5,TRBD1,TGTGCTAGTGGTATAACAGGGGGAGGGACTGAAGCTTTCTTT,CASGITGGGTEAFF
TRBJ1-2,.,TRBV11-2,TRBD1,TGTGCCAGCAGCTTAGAGGTAGCAGGGGGATACTATGGCTACACCTTC,CASSLEVAGGYYGYTF
TRBJ1-2,once,TRBV19,TRBD1,TGTGCCAGTAGTACAGACAGGGGCTATGGCTACACCTTC,CASSTDRGYGYTF
TRBJ1-1,.,TRBV6-6,.,TGTGCCAGCAGTTCCTGGGCGTTAAACACTGAAGCTTTCTTT,CASSSWALNTEAFF
TRBJ2-2,medium-sized,TRBV5-4,TRBD2,TGTGCCAGCAGCTTGGATAAGCGGGGGGGCCGCGCCGGGGAGCTGTTTTTT,CASSLDKRGGRAGELFF
TRBJ2-7,once,TRBV6-5,TRBD1,TGTGCCAGCAGCGCCGGTCGGACAGGGGCCTCCGAGCAGTACTTC,CASSAGRTGASEQYF
TRBJ2-3,.,TRBV10-1,.,TGCGCCAGCGGAAGCGGGTCGTACACAGATACGCAGTATTTT,CASGSGSYTDTQYF
TRBJ1-1,.,TRBV29-1,.,TGCAGCGGCGAAAGACAGATGAACACTGAAGCTTTCTTT,CSGERQMNTEAFF
TRBJ1-1,.,TRBV5-1,TRBD1,TGCGCCAGCAGCTTAAACGGACAGGGGAACACTGAAGCTTTCTTT,CASSLNGQGNTEAFF
TRBJ1-2,.,TRBV28,.,TGTGCCAGCACCCGACTAGGGGTCGGCTATGGCTACACCTTC,CASTRLGVGYGYTF
TRBJ1-2,.,TRBV9,.,TGTGCCAGCAGCTCTCGTCAGGACTATAACTATGGCTACACCTTC,CASSSRQDYNYGYTF
TRBJ1-1,.,TRBV27,.,TGTGCCAGCAGTTTCAGGGAAAACACTGAAGCTTTCTTT,CASSFRENTEAFF
TRBJ1-2,once,TRBV4-1,.,TGCGCCAGCAGCCAAGAGGGGGGTGGCTACACCTTC,CASSQEGGGYTF
TRBJ1-5,.,TRBV27,.,TGTGCCAGCAGCACAGGTTATAGCAATCAGCCCCAGCATTTT,CASSTGYSNQPQHF
TRBJ1-1,.,TRBV30,TRBD1,TGTGCCTGGAGTTGGACAGGGTCGGCGGCTGAAGCTTTCTTT,CAWSWTGSAAEAFF
TRBJ1-6,.,TRBV7-2,.,TGTGCCAGCAGCTCTGAAGGGCCAGGGGATTCACCCCTCCACTTT,CASSSEGPGDSPLHF
TRBJ2-1,.,TRBV27,.,TGTGCCAGCAGTACTCGGGGCCCTAAGAATGAGCAGTTCTTC,CASSTRGPKNEQFF
TRBJ1-2,.,TRBV27,.,TGTGCCAGCAGTTTAGCGCCCCGGGTACCCAACCCTGGCTATGGCTACACCTTC,CASSLAPRVPNPGYGYTF
TRBJ2-7,.,TRBV19,.,TGTGCCAGTAGAGAAAGGGGGCGGGAAGAGCAGTACTTC,CASRERGREEQYF
TRBJ1-6,.,TRBV5-1,.,TGCGCCAGCAGCTTGGCAGGCTATAATTCACCCCTCCACTTT,CASSLAGYNSPLHF